This T cell receptor beta chain comes out of a study of blood T cell repertoires in COVID-19 (dated by TCRdb to about 2020). Context from the whole study: The collaborator samples originated in the United States, Italy and Spain and spanned the acute and convalescent phases of COVID-19. The prospective study material was composed of cDNA or gDNA derived from T cells, B-cell-depleted T cells, or PBMCs. The dataset comprised deeply sampled blood TCRbeta repertoires from subjects exposed to, actively infected with, or recovered from COVID-19. The repertoires were made available in a free public database intended to serve as a resource for research on the immune response to SARS-CoV-2. Samples were obtained from the ongoing ImmuneRACE study (first 160 participants) and from over 1,000 subjects provided by 6 global collaborators. Sample metadata almost always included a de-identified subject ID, COVID-19 status, age in years and sex. Where available, HLA class I and class II types were obtained from metadata supplied by the sample provider rather than from assay-based typing.

Collaborating institutions collected whole blood in K2EDTA tubes following their own protocols. Collaborator samples were shipped for TCRbeta analysis as frozen whole blood, isolated PBMCs, or DNA extracted from either sample type. The CDR3 has 14 amino acids, counting the end cysteine and phenylalanine. Only the CDR3 region is kept as DNA, spanning 42 bases read in frame from base 1. The germline V and J ends show losses of 6 bases and 6 bases respectively, and no gene match explains 5 bases of the junction. CDR1 MNHEY and CDR2 SVGAGI were looked up in the germline V gene. The paper as a whole reports these results and caveats: The quantity of clinical and demographic metadata differed by source and by participant and was supplied without curation.

Regarding this clone: Its antigen specificity is not known. Base qualities were left out, and no much larger clone turns up one base away.

TCRbeta CDR3 regions were amplified from genomic DNA by means of the immunoSEQ Assay, a bias-controlled multiplex PCR. The study's processing was this. Nucleated cell counts per sample were estimated from amplification of reference gene primers within the assay. Sequence reads were collapsed and filtered to measure the absolute abundance of every unique TCRbeta CDR3 rearrangement. For each sample, productive Simpson clonality was calculated as the square root of Simpson's diversity index across productive rearrangements. TCRdb limited this immuneACCESS table to in-frame rearrangements with V and J called. A share of clones is missing; checked studies link under half to unresolved V genes, and the rest is unexplained. That table gives V, J and clone size, and the DNA gave D and trimming. This sample lists about 52,000 clones; roughly 91% were detected once. Around 10% of the sample is held by the ten biggest clonotypes.

The TCR originated in an elderly man with active or convalescent COVID-19. Sequencing was done on a sample of peripheral blood. This chain is built from TRBV6-5 and TRBJ1-2, and 12 bases in between align with TRBD1. The DNA reads as follows: TGTGCCAGCAGGGGACAGGGGGCAAGGGATGGCTACACCTTC. This yields the protein CASRGQGARDGYTF.